This TCR beta chain was found in a study of blood T cell repertoires in COVID-19. Background on the study: The United States, Italy and Spain were the sources of the acute and convalescent COVID-19 samples.

The V and J ends lost 5 bases and 10 bases respectively, with 27 bases between them. The CDR3 is 17 amino acids. Profiling relied on immunoSEQ multiplex PCR, and the TCRdb table lists in-frame clones only, not all of them. The sample has 200,000 to 300,000 clones, 83% seen once. The material sequenced was peripheral blood. The receptor was isolated from a human donor in a cohort sampled during active COVID-19. This chain joins TRBV6-7 and TRBJ2-1, with D possibly being TRBD2 (6 bases). TRBV6-7 is marked as an open reading frame, function uncertain. In DNA, the CDR3 is TGTGCCAGCAGTACCCCACATACTAGCAAGCCGGTAGGGGAGCAGTTCTTC. Protein product: CASSTPHTSKPVGEQFF.